The 15 T cell receptor beta chains below were found in one sample sequenced in a study of T cell responses to AZD1222 COVID-19 vaccine. The protocol was immunoSEQ multiplex PCR, while the TCRdb copy is restricted to in-frame clones and leaves out a portion. The sample yields 80,000 or so clones, over 80% seen once. This specimen consisted of peripheral blood, obtained on day 0 of AZD1222 vaccination. The receptors were sampled from an adult in good health.

This clone was seen a single time. The gene calls are TRBV2 and TRBJ1-2; TRBD1 is a possible D gene (5 bases). Trimming shortened V by 4 bases and J by 5 bases, and 8 bases separated the two germline ends. The CDR3 consists of 12 residues. Germline-derived CDR1 and CDR2 are SNHLY and FYNNEI. The CDR3 DNA sequence: TGTGCCAGCAGTGGTTCAGGGTATGGCTACACCTTC. The encoded protein is CASSGSGYGYTF.

This chain links TRBV21-1 with TRBJ2-1. TRBV21-1 is shown as a pseudogene. The CDR3 is 13 amino acids. The CDR3 region has the DNA TGTGCCAGCAGCTCTGGGGGGCCGAATGAGCAGTTCTTC. Translation: CASSSGGPNEQFF.

The chain joins TRBV9 to TRBJ2-3; D remains unclear. Trimming pared 0 bases from V and 2 bases from J, leaving 10 bases between. The CDR3 sequence is 15 residues long. Germline CDR1 and CDR2: SGDLS and YYNGEE. The CDR3 nucleotides are TGTGCCAGCAGCGTAGAAGAGTTTTCCACAGATACGCAGTATTTT. This sequence encodes CASSVEEFSTDTQYF.

The genes are TRBV20-1 and TRBJ1-4, with 8 bases identical to TRBD1. Germline assignment: CDR1 DFQATT and CDR2 SNEGSKA (reference sequence). This CDR3 is built from 13 residues. J lost 6 bases, V lost 3 bases, and 3 bases had no gene match. The CDR3 nucleotides are TGCAGTGCTAGTGGGACAGGCTATGAAAAACTGTTTTTT. It encodes CSASGTGYEKLFF.

J is TRBJ2-7 and V is TRBV7-2; D remains ambiguous. CDR1 SGHTA and CDR2 FQGNSA come from the germline V gene. There are 11 residues in the CDR3. V was clipped by 2 bases and J by 2 bases, with 1 base between them. This CDR3 is CASSLTYEQYF. DNA for the CDR3: TGTGCCAGCAGCTTAACCTACGAGCAGTACTTC.

The gene calls are TRBV19 and TRBJ2-6; D not resolved. Per germline, CDR1 LNHDA and CDR2 SQIVND (reference sequence). CDR3 length: 12 amino acids. The CDR3 sequence is CAGSSGANVLTF. The CDR3 DNA follows: TGTGCAGGGTCCTCTGGGGCCAACGTCCTGACTTTC.

The chain employs TRBV12-3 or TRBV12-4 and TRBJ1-1; the D is unclear. V was shortened by 3 bases and J by 1 base, with 3 bases between the two germline ends. The CDR3 covers 12 residues. The CDR3 is CASSFWNTEAFF. CDR3 coding DNA: TGTGCCAGCAGTTTCTGGAACACTGAAGCTTTCTTT.

This sequence joins TRBV7-8 and TRBJ1-1; tentative D call: TRBD1 (6 bases). Germline loops: CDR1 SGHVS, CDR2 FQNEAQ. V was shortened by 3 bases and J by 0 bases, with 11 bases between the two germline ends. There are 15 residues in the CDR3. CDR3 nucleotides: TGTGCCAGCAGCTTTTCAGGGGCCCTGAACACTGAAGCTTTCTTT. Translated: CASSFSGALNTEAFF.

This clone was observed a handful of times. The CDR3 DNA sequence: TGTGCCAGCAGCTTGGTACAGGGCGCAAGGGGCTACACCTTC. Translation gives CASSLVQGARGYTF. The gene calls are TRBV7-9 and TRBJ1-2; TRBD1 is a possible D gene (6 bases). CDR1 is SEHNR and CDR2 is FQNEAQ in the germline V gene (reference sequence). The V end was cut by 3 bases, the J end by 8 bases, with 16 bases between. CDR3 length: 14 residues.

The chain is built from TRBV29-1 and TRBJ1-2, with 10 bases identical to TRBD1. The V gene end was trimmed by 6 bases and the J gene end by 8 bases; junction bases not matched to a gene: 12. The CDR3 runs 14 residues. Germline lookup yields CDR1 SQVTM and CDR2 ANQGSEA. CDR3 sequence reads: CSVLSQTGGRGYTF. CDR3 coding DNA: TGCAGCGTCCTGAGTCAGACAGGGGGCAGAGGCTACACCTTC.

The V call is TRBV2, the J call TRBJ1-1; D is uncertain. CDR1 SNHLY and CDR2 FYNNEI come from the germline V gene. V was pared by 8 bases and J by 1 base, with 11 bases between. This CDR3 spans 13 amino acids. For the CDR3, the DNA is TGTGCCAGCCGACAAGAGCGGAACACTGAAGCTTTCTTT. Its translation: CASRQERNTEAFF.

This chain joins TRBV21-1 and TRBJ1-1. TRBV21-1 is deemed a pseudogene. CDR3 size: 14 residues. CDR3 region: CASSELEGSTEAFF. For the CDR3, the DNA is TGTGCCAGCAGCGAGCTGGAGGGTAGCACTGAAGCTTTCTTT.

J is TRBJ2-5 and V is TRBV3-1 (or the pseudogene TRBV3-2); D is possibly TRBD2 (6 bases). The CDR3 consists of 15 residues. Trimming took 2 bases from V and 5 from J, leaving 15 bases between them. Looked up from germline, CDR1 is LGHDT and CDR2 is YNNKEL (reference sequence). CDR3 in amino acids: CASSQPRGIWETQYF. CDR3 coding DNA: TGTGCCAGCAGCCAACCCCGGGGGATTTGGGAGACCCAGTACTTC.

The gene calls are TRBV18 and TRBJ2-1; D remains unclear. The CDR3 spans 13 residues. Trimming pared 4 bases from V and 0 bases from J, leaving 4 bases between. Germline CDR1 KGHSH, CDR2 LQKENI. In nucleotides, the CDR3 is TGTGCCAGCTCACAAAGCTCCTACAATGAGCAGTTCTTC. Residues: CASSQSSYNEQFF. Drawing the rest from reference TRBV18 and TRBJ2-1, the complete variable domain is NAGVMQNPRHLVRRRGQEARLRCSPMKGHSHVYWYRQLPEEGLKFMVYLQKENIIDESGMPKERFSAEFPKEGPSILRIQQVVRGDSAAYFCASSQSSYNEQFFGPGTRLTVL.

The chain combines TRBV19 with TRBJ1-5; 7 nucleotides agree with TRBD1. The CDR3 spans 13 residues. With 9 bases clipped from V and 3 bases from J, the junction kept 5 bases outside the gene matches. Germline V gene lookup returns CDR1 LNHDA and CDR2 SQIVND (reference sequence). The CDR3 bases are TGTGCCAGCACAGGGGTAGACAATCAGCCCCAGCATTTT. It encodes CASTGVDNQPQHF.